This T cell receptor (beta chain) was documented in a study of identical twins. MiXCR, run by TCRdb on the 5' RACE reads, gives a single entry per CDR3 protein. This sample has under 350,000 distinct CDR3 sequences, with roughly 8.6% found just once. The CDR3 is 15 residues long. The germline V gene encodes CDR1 LGHNA and CDR2 YSLEER. Trimming took off 0 bases at V and 2 bases at J, with 11 bases between the two ends. The sample was also linked to a second study, of yellow fever vaccine responses in identical twins.

The chain combines TRBV4-3 with TRBJ2-7, with a possible D match to TRBD1 (6 bases). The source is a woman in her late teens or twenties in good health. The source material was CD8+ T cells sorted from blood. CDR3 sequence reads: CASSQDRGDTYEQYF. The DNA of the CDR3 is TGCGCCAGCAGCCAAGATAGAGGGGACACCTACGAGCAGTACTTC.